These 16 T cell receptor beta chains came from one sample sequenced in a study of regulatory T cells in long-lasting Graves disease. Time point described: newly diagnosed GD, antithyroid drugs for less than 3 months. Researchers made the TCR library from RNA that was extracted from PBMCs. Combining iRepertoire HTBI primers with Arm-PCR of CDR3 regions, the authors built TCR beta libraries. TCRdb re-derived calls from the multiplex PCR reads in MiXCR, one entry per CDR3 protein. The sample carries under 400,000 distinct CDR3 sequences, 16% recorded once. The same data also went into a second study, on T cells in Graves' hyperthyroidism and ophthalmopathy.

Sequenced here: peripheral blood mononuclear cells (PBMCs), sampled at new diagnosis, from a patient treated with antithyroid drugs. The source is a man between 40 and 49 years old with Graves disease.

This clonotype was counted at least ten times. The chain has TRBV10-3 and TRBJ2-2; D is perhaps TRBD2 (5 bases). Germline-derived CDR1 and CDR2 are ENHRY and SYGVKD. The CDR3 consists of 16 residues. Trimming pared 6 bases from V and 3 bases from J, leaving 17 bases between. In nucleotides, the CDR3 is TGTGCCATCAGGAGGACTCGAAAGAAGGACACCGGGGAGCTGTTTTTT. Protein sequence: CAIRRTRKKDTGELFF.

The sample holds many counts of this clonotype. V usage is TRBV7-9 and J usage is TRBJ2-3; tentatively, D is TRBD1 (5 bases). This CDR3 is 15 amino acids long. V shed 1 base and J shed 2 bases, with 10 bases lying between them. The germline V gene encodes CDR1 SEHNR and CDR2 FQNEAQ (reference sequence). DNA of the CDR3: TGTGCCAGCAGCTTAGGGGGCTCCCTCACAGATACGCAGTATTTT. Protein sequence: CASSLGGSLTDTQYF.

The table lists this clonotype with many counts. The V gene is TRBV27, the J gene TRBJ1-5, with D maybe TRBD1 (6 bases). Per germline, CDR1 MNHEY and CDR2 SMNVEV (reference sequence). There are 16 residues in the CDR3. V lost 6 bases, J lost 0 bases, and 15 bases lay in between. DNA of the CDR3: TGTGCCAGCAGAACCACAGGGAGAGGTAGCAATCAGCCCCAGCATTTT. It specifies CASRTTGRGSNQPQHF.

This clonotype has a count of ten or more. The genes are TRBV12-3 or TRBV12-4 and TRBJ2-7; D perhaps matches TRBD1 (6 bases). The V end was cut by 1 base, the J end by 0 bases, with 13 bases between. This CDR3 has 16 residues. DNA of the CDR3: TGTGCCAGCAGTTTAGTCGTCAGCAGGGGCTCCTACGAGCAGTACTTC. This encodes CASSLVVSRGSYEQYF.

This clonotype has only a few counts. The gene calls are TRBV18 and TRBJ2-3; 10 nucleotides line up with TRBD1. Losses at the gene ends were 0 bases for V and 2 bases for J; bases not matched to a gene: 5. The CDR3 runs 17 residues. Germline assignment: CDR1 KGHSH and CDR2 LQKENI. The CDR3 loop reads CASSPPRGQGSTDTQYF. The DNA of the CDR3 is TGTGCCAGCTCACCACCGCGGGGACAGGGGTCCACAGATACGCAGTATTTT.

At least ten counts were recorded for this clonotype. The chain joins TRBV6-1 to TRBJ2-7; D call uncertain. This CDR3 has 14 residues. The germline V gene has CDR1 MNHNS and CDR2 SASEGT. The germline V and J ends were trimmed by 6 bases and 2 bases, with 14 bases remaining between them. CDR3 sequence reads: CASSWNSRTYEQYF. The CDR3 DNA is TGTGCCAGCAGCTGGAACAGCAGAACCTACGAGCAGTACTTC.

This chain joins TRBV10-3 and TRBJ2-7; D might be TRBD2 (6 bases). Trimming cost V 4 bases and J 2 bases, with 15 bases left between them. CDR3 size: 15 residues. CDR1 ENHRY and CDR2 SYGVKD come from the germline V gene. CDR3 protein: CAISGIGGRTYEQYF. CDR3 DNA: TGTGCCATCAGTGGGATCGGGGGACGTACCTACGAGCAGTACTTC.

The rearrangement joins TRBV10-3 to TRBJ1-1; 7 nucleotides align to TRBD1. From germline, CDR1 is ENHRY and CDR2 SYGVKD. The V gene end was trimmed by 5 bases and the J gene end by 3 bases; junction bases not matched to a gene: 3. The CDR3 totals 13 residues. CDR3 sequence reads: CAISKTGDTEAFF. CDR3 bases: TGTGCCATCAGTAAAACAGGGGACACTGAAGCTTTCTTT.

This clonotype was found many times. The CDR3 loop reads CASSPGSPLHF. CDR3 bases: TGTGCCAGCAGTCCGGGTTCACCCCTCCACTTT. The chain uses TRBV18 and TRBJ1-6; D unresolved. Germline CDR1 KGHSH, CDR2 LQKENI. The germline V and J ends were trimmed by 8 bases and 9 bases, with 8 bases remaining between them. This CDR3 contains 11 residues.

This clonotype was seen repeatedly, ten times or more. V gene TRBV18 combines with J gene TRBJ2-5, with D perhaps matching TRBD2 (5 bases). The CDR3 is 13 amino acids. Germline V gene sequence: CDR1 KGHSH, CDR2 LQKENI. The V gene lost 2 bases and the J gene lost 4 bases, with 8 bases spanning the gap. The CDR3 protein is CASSPEGRETQYF. The CDR3 bases are TGTGCCAGCTCACCAGAGGGCAGAGAGACCCAGTACTTC.

This clonotype came up a few times. The chain couples TRBV11-2 to TRBJ1-5, with 9 bases that match TRBD1. Germline V gene data show CDR1 as SGHAT and CDR2 as FQNNGV. The CDR3 covers 16 residues. Losses at the gene ends were 1 base for V and 6 bases for J; bases not matched to a gene: 7. The CDR3 loop reads CASSLGDGTGFQPQHF. The CDR3, as DNA: TGTGCCAGCAGCTTAGGGGACGGGACAGGGTTTCAGCCCCAGCATTTT.

This clonotype has a count of ten or more. The chain recombines TRBV6-2 or TRBV6-3 with TRBJ2-7; perhaps TRBD2 as D (6 bases). V was trimmed by 5 bases and J by 3 bases, leaving 14 bases between them. The CDR3 is 14 residues long. Germline loops: CDR1 MNHEY, CDR2 SVGEGT. CDR3 DNA sequence: TGTGCCAGCAGTGAACGGGGGTCCTACTACGAGCAGTACTTC. As protein: CASSERGSYYEQYF.

This rearrangement joins TRBV7-3 to TRBJ2-5, with 10 bases identical to TRBD2. The CDR3 has 16 residues. V lost 4 bases to trimming and J lost 7 bases; unmatched junction nucleotides: 12. Germline assignment: CDR1 SGHTA and CDR2 FQGTGA. The CDR3 sequence: CASSYEAAGGRGTQYF. The CDR3 DNA sequence: TGTGCCAGCAGCTACGAGGCAGCGGGGGGGCGAGGGACCCAGTACTTC.

The CDR3 region is CSGQLAGGLFYNEQFF. The CDR3 nucleotides are TGCAGTGGCCAGTTAGCGGGGGGGCTCTTTTACAATGAGCAGTTCTTC. This chain uses TRBV20-1 with TRBJ2-1; 11 bases agree with TRBD2. The CDR3 length is 16 residues. Germline V gene lookup returns CDR1 DFQATT and CDR2 SNEGSKA (reference sequence). Unmatched junction bases numbered 12, after V lost 7 bases and J lost 4 bases.

In its sample, this clonotype was seen many times. V and J are TRBV30 and TRBJ2-7; perhaps D is TRBD1 or TRBD2 (6 bases each). Germline assignment: CDR1 GTSNPN and CDR2 SVGIG (reference sequence). The CDR3 runs to 12 residues. V was cut by 2 bases and J by 4 bases, with 9 bases left in between. CDR3 loop: CAWSTGRYEQYF. In DNA form, the CDR3 reads TGTGCCTGGAGTACAGGGAGGTACGAGCAGTACTTC.

This clonotype was seen at least ten times. This chain joins TRBV5-1 and TRBJ2-7; weak D call: TRBD1 (6 bases). Germline assignment: CDR1 SGHRS and CDR2 YFSETQ. The CDR3 has 13 amino acids. V was clipped by 4 bases and J by 3 bases, with 11 bases between them. CDR3 DNA sequence: TGCGCCAGCAGCGAGGACAGCTTCTACGAGCAGTACTTC. Its protein is CASSEDSFYEQYF.